This T cell receptor (beta chain) appears in the sequencing data of a study of blood T cells in healthy people across ages. Details on this clonotype: The antigen is undetermined.

For the second PCR, which ran for roughly 6 to 12 cycles, a sample-barcoded 5' primer and a J-beta primer mix were used. Template switching added a 12-random-nucleotide identifier to every cDNA molecule. Via MiXCR, TCRdb re-called the 5' RACE reads, giving one row per CDR3 protein. The sample contains some 1,500,000 distinct CDR3 sequences, roughly two fifths of which appear only once. Study-wide results and caveats: The long-lived group displayed more naive CD4+ cells, plus higher diversity, than the aged donors did. TCR beta diversity was tightly associated with the proportion of naive T cells.

The CDR3 contains 15 residues. J gave up 6 bases and V 4 bases, and 7 bases lay outside the gene matches. Germline CDR1 LNHDA, CDR2 SQIVND (reference sequence). The chain combines TRBV19 with TRBJ1-5; 9 nucleotides align to TRBD1. The clonotype originates from a young woman in good health. The sample taken for sequencing was blood. This CDR3 is CASSTGTGLSQPQHF. In DNA, the CDR3 is TGTGCCAGTAGTACTGGGACAGGGTTAAGTCAGCCCCAGCATTTT.